A selection of T cell receptor beta chains follows, all from one sample in a study of cytomegalovirus exposure and HLA in healthy donors. TCRdb's table, derived via immunoSEQ multiplex PCR, lists solely in-frame clones and lacks some. The sample records some 57,000 clones, roughly three fifths being singletons. Sequencing input: PBMCs. The source is a human donor in good health. CDR3s include the opening cysteine and the closing phenylalanine or tryptophan. A D gene is named only where the DNA matches it firmly. Expanded clones get a size class; other rows say once, few or many, or leave the size out.

CDR3 protein: CSVDGPTVAGSSNGYTF; CDR3 DNA: TGCAGCGTTGACGGACCCACTGTTGCGGGGTCGTCGAATGGCTACACCTTC; D gene: NA; clone size: NA; J gene: TRBJ1-2; V gene: TRBV29-1
CDR3 protein: CASSISRDRGYYGYTF; CDR3 DNA: TGTGCCAGTAGTATTTCACGGGACAGGGGGTACTATGGCTACACCTTC; D gene: TRBD1; clone size: NA; J gene: TRBJ1-2; V gene: TRBV19
CDR3 protein: CASSDSGAYNEQFF; CDR3 DNA: TGTGCCAGCAGTGATAGCGGGGCCTACAATGAGCAGTTCTTC; D gene: TRBD2; clone size: NA; J gene: TRBJ2-1; V gene: TRBV2
CDR3 protein: CASSQDWTSGVLPYEQYF; CDR3 DNA: TGTGCCAGCAGCCAAGATTGGACTAGCGGGGTCCTGCCCTACGAGCAGTACTTC; D gene: TRBD2; clone size: NA; J gene: TRBJ2-7; V gene: TRBV4-2
CDR3 protein: CASSRGQGRDTQYF; CDR3 DNA: TGTGCCAGTAGTCGAGGACAGGGTCGGGATACGCAGTATTTT; D gene: TRBD1; clone size: NA; J gene: TRBJ2-3; V gene: TRBV19
CDR3 protein: CASSPDRATEAFF; CDR3 DNA: TGTGCCAGCTCACCGGACAGGGCCACTGAAGCTTTCTTT; D gene: TRBD1; clone size: NA; J gene: TRBJ1-1; V gene: TRBV18
CDR3 protein: CASSSRQGRGTEAFF; CDR3 DNA: TGTGCCAGCAGCTCGAGACAGGGAAGGGGAACTGAAGCTTTCTTT; D gene: TRBD1; clone size: NA; J gene: TRBJ1-1; V gene: TRBV7-2
CDR3 protein: CASSFLVANSGNTIYF; CDR3 DNA: TGTGCCAGCAGCTTCCTTGTAGCTAACTCTGGAAACACCATATATTTT; D gene: NA; clone size: once; J gene: TRBJ1-3; V gene: TRBV13
CDR3 protein: CASSLGQGTSYEQYF; CDR3 DNA: TGTGCCAGCAGCTTAGGACAGGGGACGTCCTACGAGCAGTACTTC; D gene: TRBD1; clone size: NA; J gene: TRBJ2-7; V gene: TRBV11-3
CDR3 protein: CASSLVRGTEAFF; CDR3 DNA: TGTGCCAGCAGCTTAGTGCGAGGCACTGAAGCTTTCTTT; D gene: NA; clone size: few; J gene: TRBJ1-1; V gene: TRBV7-2
CDR3 protein: CASSPQGGGTEAFF; CDR3 DNA: TGTGCCAGCAGTCCTCAGGGAGGTGGCACTGAAGCTTTCTTT; D gene: NA; clone size: NA; J gene: TRBJ1-1; V gene: TRBV6-1
CDR3 protein: CASSFRGGGAYEQFF; CDR3 DNA: TGTGCCAGCAGTTTTCGGGGCGGGGGGGCGTACGAGCAGTTCTTC; D gene: TRBD2; clone size: NA; J gene: TRBJ2-1; V gene: TRBV28
CDR3 protein: CASSSGQLNQPQHF; CDR3 DNA: TGTGCCAGCAGCTCAGGACAGTTGAATCAGCCCCAGCATTTT; D gene: NA; clone size: NA; J gene: TRBJ1-5; V gene: TRBV7-8
CDR3 protein: CASIKSLRDSSYEQYF; CDR3 DNA: TGTGCCAGCATCAAATCCCTGCGGGACAGCTCCTACGAGCAGTACTTC; D gene: NA; clone size: NA; J gene: TRBJ2-7; V gene: TRBV5-5
CDR3 protein: CAGQGRGYTF; CDR3 DNA: TGTGCCGGACAGGGTCGAGGCTACACCTTC; D gene: TRBD1; clone size: NA; J gene: TRBJ1-2; V gene: TRBV6-1
CDR3 protein: CASSPTERGGRDEQYF; CDR3 DNA: TGTGCCAGCTCACCAACCGAGCGGGGGGGCCGGGACGAGCAGTACTTC; D gene: TRBD2; clone size: NA; J gene: TRBJ2-7; V gene: TRBV18
CDR3 protein: CASTGGRLTDTQYF; CDR3 DNA: TGCGCCAGCACCGGGGGGCGCCTCACAGATACGCAGTATTTT; D gene: NA; clone size: NA; J gene: TRBJ2-3; V gene: TRBV5-1
CDR3 protein: CASSLSAGGTTFGANVLTF; CDR3 DNA: TGTGCCAGCAGCTTATCAGCGGGGGGGACTACATTTGGGGCCAACGTCCTGACTTTC; D gene: TRBD2; clone size: once; J gene: TRBJ2-6; V gene: TRBV7-2
CDR3 protein: CASRLSRTDTQYF; CDR3 DNA: TGTGCCAGCAGATTGTCTCGCACAGATACGCAGTATTTT; D gene: NA; clone size: NA; J gene: TRBJ2-3; V gene: TRBV2
CDR3 protein: CASSPGGGPDTQYF; CDR3 DNA: TGTGCCAGCAGCCCCGGGGGGGGACCAGATACGCAGTATTTT; D gene: TRBD2; clone size: once; J gene: TRBJ2-3; V gene: TRBV7-9
CDR3 protein: CASSSGGANEQFF; CDR3 DNA: TGCGCCAGCAGCTCAGGAGGGGCGAATGAGCAGTTCTTC; D gene: NA; clone size: once; J gene: TRBJ2-1; V gene: TRBV5-1
CDR3 protein: CASSLVRAHEQYF; CDR3 DNA: TGTGCCAGCAGCTTGGTCAGGGCTCACGAGCAGTACTTC; D gene: NA; clone size: NA; J gene: TRBJ2-7; V gene: TRBV5-6
CDR3 protein: CASRQGIYGYTF; CDR3 DNA: TGTGCCAGCAGGCAGGGGATCTATGGCTACACCTTC; D gene: NA; clone size: NA; J gene: TRBJ1-2; V gene: TRBV5-6
CDR3 protein: CASSEKGRYGYTF; CDR3 DNA: TGTGCCAGCAGTGAAAAGGGGCGCTATGGCTACACCTTC; D gene: NA; clone size: few; J gene: TRBJ1-2; V gene: TRBV6-1
CDR3 protein: CASTGARGYTF; CDR3 DNA: TGTGCCAGCACAGGGGCGCGGGGCTACACCTTC; D gene: NA; clone size: few; J gene: TRBJ1-2; V gene: TRBV2
CDR3 protein: CASSLTGPDTQYF; CDR3 DNA: TGTGCCAGCAGCTTAACGGGGCCAGATACGCAGTATTTT; D gene: NA; clone size: few; J gene: TRBJ2-3; V gene: TRBV7-3
CDR3 protein: CASGGSGVGGQFF; CDR3 DNA: TGTGCCTCGGGAGGTAGCGGGGTCGGGGGGCAGTTCTTC; D gene: TRBD2; clone size: NA; J gene: TRBJ2-1; V gene: TRBV30
CDR3 protein: CASSPSLRTSADTGELFF; CDR3 DNA: TGTGCCAGCAGCCCCTCTTTAAGGACTAGCGCCGACACCGGGGAGCTGTTTTTT; D gene: TRBD2; clone size: NA; J gene: TRBJ2-2; V gene: TRBV11-2
CDR3 protein: CASSLVQGRGKLFF; CDR3 DNA: TGCGCCAGCAGCTTGGTGCAAGGCCGAGGAAAACTGTTTTTT; D gene: NA; clone size: few; J gene: TRBJ1-4; V gene: TRBV5-1
CDR3 protein: CASSSKKDLPRDTF; CDR3 DNA: TGTGCCAGCAGCTCGAAAAAGGACCTCCCCAGGGACACCTTC; D gene: NA; clone size: once; J gene: TRBJ1-2; V gene: TRBV5-5
CDR3 protein: CAWSTRGVQPQHF; CDR3 DNA: TGTGCCTGGAGTACAAGGGGCGTCCAGCCCCAGCATTTT; D gene: NA; clone size: NA; J gene: TRBJ1-5; V gene: TRBV30
CDR3 protein: CASSPGQGPDTQYF; CDR3 DNA: TGCGCCAGCAGCCCCGGACAGGGCCCAGATACGCAGTATTTT; D gene: TRBD1; clone size: large; J gene: TRBJ2-3; V gene: TRBV4-1
CDR3 protein: CASSISGETYNEQFF; CDR3 DNA: TGTGCCAGCAGCATTAGCGGGGAGACGTACAATGAGCAGTTCTTC; D gene: TRBD2; clone size: NA; J gene: TRBJ2-1; V gene: TRBV9
CDR3 protein: CASSLDGGGTSNQPQHF; CDR3 DNA: TGTGCCAGCAGCTTGGATGGAGGTGGGACAAGCAATCAGCCCCAGCATTTT; D gene: NA; clone size: NA; J gene: TRBJ1-5; V gene: TRBV5-5
CDR3 protein: CASSLEGGAYNEQFF; CDR3 DNA: TGCGCCAGCAGCTTGGAAGGGGGGGCCTACAATGAGCAGTTCTTC; D gene: NA; clone size: NA; J gene: TRBJ2-1; V gene: TRBV5-1
CDR3 protein: CASSRGERLEAFF; CDR3 DNA: TGTGCCAGCAGCAGAGGCGAACGACTTGAAGCTTTCTTT; D gene: NA; clone size: medium-sized; J gene: TRBJ1-1; V gene: TRBV7-2
CDR3 protein: CASNSGGGYTF; CDR3 DNA: TGTGCCAGCAATTCAGGGGGTGGCTACACCTTC; D gene: TRBD1; clone size: NA; J gene: TRBJ1-2; V gene: TRBV6-1
CDR3 protein: CASSFRRDRVNGELFF; CDR3 DNA: TGTGCCAGCAGCTTTCGCCGGGACAGGGTTAACGGGGAGCTGTTTTTT; D gene: TRBD1; clone size: NA; J gene: TRBJ2-2; V gene: TRBV7-9
CDR3 protein: CASSLTGQPQHF; CDR3 DNA: TGCGCCAGCAGCCTCACCGGTCAGCCCCAGCATTTT; D gene: NA; clone size: NA; J gene: TRBJ1-5; V gene: TRBV4-1
CDR3 protein: CAWNPLFGYGYTF; CDR3 DNA: TGTGCCTGGAATCCCCTTTTCGGGTATGGCTACACCTTC; D gene: NA; clone size: NA; J gene: TRBJ1-2; V gene: TRBV30
CDR3 protein: CASSQEGLAGTGELFF; CDR3 DNA: TGTGCCAGCAGCCAAGAAGGACTAGCGGGGACCGGGGAGCTGTTTTTT; D gene: TRBD2; clone size: few; J gene: TRBJ2-2; V gene: TRBV4-2
CDR3 protein: CASSPTSGGAYNEQFF; CDR3 DNA: TGTGCCAGCAGCCCGACTAGCGGGGGGGCCTACAATGAGCAGTTCTTC; D gene: TRBD2; clone size: once; J gene: TRBJ2-1; V gene: TRBV7-3
CDR3 protein: CATRGRAMNTEAFF; CDR3 DNA: TGTGCCACCCGGGGGAGGGCGATGAACACTGAAGCTTTCTTT; D gene: NA; clone size: NA; J gene: TRBJ1-1; V gene: TRBV6-1
CDR3 protein: CASSVGTGGLETQYF; CDR3 DNA: TGTGCCAGCAGCGTGGGGACAGGGGGTTTGGAGACCCAGTACTTC; D gene: TRBD1; clone size: few; J gene: TRBJ2-5; V gene: TRBV5-8
CDR3 protein: CASSALAGGRDTQYF; CDR3 DNA: TGTGCCAGCAGTGCTCTGGCGGGGGGAAGAGATACGCAGTATTTT; D gene: TRBD2; clone size: once; J gene: TRBJ2-3; V gene: TRBV7-9
CDR3 protein: CASSFGQGRSEAFF; CDR3 DNA: TGCGCCAGCAGCTTTGGACAGGGGAGGTCTGAAGCTTTCTTT; D gene: TRBD1; clone size: few; J gene: TRBJ1-1; V gene: TRBV5-1
CDR3 protein: CASSAQDGGNQPQHF; CDR3 DNA: TGTGCCAGCAGCGCCCAAGACGGGGGGAATCAGCCCCAGCATTTT; D gene: NA; clone size: NA; J gene: TRBJ1-5; V gene: TRBV7-2
CDR3 protein: CASRAGPQNNQPQHF; CDR3 DNA: TGTGCCAGCAGGGCGGGACCCCAGAACAATCAGCCCCAGCATTTT; D gene: NA; clone size: NA; J gene: TRBJ1-5; V gene: TRBV2
CDR3 protein: CASSRSGTSGYEQYF; CDR3 DNA: TGTGCCAGCAGCCGTTCCGGGACTAGCGGCTACGAGCAGTACTTC; D gene: TRBD2; clone size: NA; J gene: TRBJ2-7; V gene: TRBV7-9
CDR3 protein: CASPGRGNSGELFF; CDR3 DNA: TGTGCCAGCCCCGGGCGGGGTAATTCCGGGGAGCTGTTTTTT; D gene: NA; clone size: NA; J gene: TRBJ2-2; V gene: TRBV7-9
CDR3 protein: CASSEGGGRRLAVYNEQFF; CDR3 DNA: TGTGCCAGTAGTGAGGGTGGGGGACGAAGACTAGCGGTTTACAATGAGCAGTTCTTC; D gene: TRBD2; clone size: NA; J gene: TRBJ2-1; V gene: TRBV19
CDR3 protein: CATSRDLGGSAEAFF; CDR3 DNA: TGTGCCACCAGCAGAGATCTTGGGGGGTCCGCTGAAGCTTTCTTT; D gene: NA; clone size: NA; J gene: TRBJ1-1; V gene: TRBV15
CDR3 protein: CASSPGLYVTDTQYF; CDR3 DNA: TGTGCCAGCTCACCAGGTCTATACGTCACAGATACGCAGTATTTT; D gene: NA; clone size: NA; J gene: TRBJ2-3; V gene: TRBV18
CDR3 protein: CASSSQGREAGANVLTF; CDR3 DNA: TGTGCCAGCAGCTCCCAGGGCAGGGAAGCTGGGGCCAACGTCCTGACTTTC; D gene: NA; clone size: NA; J gene: TRBJ2-6; V gene: TRBV7-2